This paragraph reports one TCR beta chain. CDR1 is SGDLS and CDR2 is YYNGEE in the germline V gene. The CDR3 is made up of 16 amino acids. Trimming removed 4 bases from V and 5 bases from J; junction bases left unmatched: 8. The data are from a study of control samples from healthy donors and cancer patients. Method: immunoSEQ multiplex PCR; TCRdb's copy keeps in-frame clones and lacks some. The sample includes roughly 370,000 clones, 75% to 95% seen only once; the top ten take 6% to 7%. The sample was PBMCs. The sequence derives from a man between 40 and 49 years old with head and neck cancer. The chain is built from TRBV9 and TRBJ2-7, with 14 bases aligning to TRBD2. CDR3 DNA sequence: TGTGCCAGCAGCCCTCGGACTAGCGGGAGGACGAACGAGCAGTACTTC. This translates into CASSPRTSGRTNEQYF.